The 15 T cell receptor beta chains below all came from one sample that was sequenced in a study of cytomegalovirus exposure and HLA in healthy donors. Data came from immunoSEQ multiplex PCR; TCRdb stores just in-frame clones and leaves some out. The sample has approximately 71,000 clones; around 93% are singletons. Sequencing input: PBMCs. All receptors derive from a young man in good health and CMV-seronegative.

The chain joins TRBV28 to TRBJ2-7, with TRBD2 as a possible D gene (5 bases). The germline V gene encodes CDR1 MDHEN and CDR2 SYDVKM. V shed 6 bases and J shed 0 bases, with 9 bases lying between them. The CDR3 is 13 residues long. This CDR3 is CASSFRDSYEQYF. The DNA of the CDR3 is TGTGCCAGCAGCTTCCGGGACTCCTACGAGCAGTACTTC.

This chain's CDR3 is CASSSGLAGRVMGYEQYF. The CDR3 region has the DNA TGTGCCAGCAGTTCGGGACTAGCGGGGAGGGTAATGGGCTACGAGCAGTACTTC. The gene calls are TRBV27 and TRBJ2-7; 13 bases agree with TRBD2. Germline loops: CDR1 MNHEY, CDR2 SMNVEV (reference sequence). With 4 bases clipped from V and 3 bases from J, the junction kept 12 bases outside the gene matches. The CDR3 totals 18 residues.

The chain carries TRBV18 and TRBJ1-2; D unresolved. The V end was cut by 3 bases, the J end by 0 bases, with 8 bases between. Germline V gene lookup returns CDR1 KGHSH and CDR2 LQKENI. The CDR3 runs 14 residues. DNA of the CDR3: TGTGCCAGCTCACCCCAACAGACTAACTATGGCTACACCTTC. Protein: CASSPQQTNYGYTF.

The V gene is TRBV4-1, the J gene TRBJ2-1; 12 bases align to TRBD2. In germline, CDR1 is MGHRA, CDR2 YSYEKL. The CDR3 length is 18 residues. Trimming cost V 1 base and J 10 bases; bases outside gene matches: 14. CDR3 sequence: CASSQVPLAGGAFGEQFF. The CDR3 DNA is TGCGCCAGCAGCCAAGTTCCTCTAGCGGGAGGGGCTTTCGGGGAGCAGTTCTTC.

The rearrangement joins TRBV4-2 to TRBJ2-5, with 7 bases identical to TRBD1. The CDR3 runs 15 residues. V was clipped by 3 bases and J by 5 bases; unmatched bases: 9. Germline CDR1 reads LGHNA; CDR2 reads YNFKEQ. The CDR3 coding sequence is TGTGCCAGCAGCCAGACAGGGTCAAGGTTCGAGACCCAGTACTTC. Its translation: CASSQTGSRFETQYF.

CDR3 coding DNA: TGTGCCAGCAGCCAACTGGGGGCGGGAGAAGTCTACAATGAGCAGTTCTTC. Translated: CASSQLGAGEVYNEQFF. The chain has TRBV7-6 and TRBJ2-1; D may be TRBD2 (7 bases). Germline V gene lookup returns CDR1 SGHVS and CDR2 FNYEAQ. V was shortened by 5 bases and J by 3 bases, with 20 bases between the two germline ends. This CDR3 is built from 17 residues. The full variable domain, rest sourced from reference TRBV7-6 and TRBJ2-1, is GAGVSQSPRYKVTKRGQDVALRCDPISGHVSLYWYRQALGQGPEFLTYFNYEAQQDKSGLPNDRFSAERPEGSISTLTIQRTEQRDSAMYRCASSQLGAGEVYNEQFFGPGTRLTVL.

CDR3 sequence: CASSSQTNQPQHF. CDR3 sequence (DNA): TGTGCCAGTAGTTCACAAACCAATCAGCCCCAGCATTTT. The chain employs TRBV19 and TRBJ1-5, with D unresolved. Trimming shortened V by 5 bases and J by 3 bases, and 8 bases separated the two germline ends. The germline gives CDR1 LNHDA, CDR2 SQIVND (reference sequence). The CDR3 has 13 amino acids.

V is TRBV6-5 and J is TRBJ2-5; TRBD2 matches 7 bases. This CDR3 is built from 15 residues. V shed 1 base and J 4 bases; nucleotides not matched to a gene: 6. The germline gives CDR1 MNHEY, CDR2 SVGAGI. Written as DNA, the CDR3 is TGTGCCAGCAGTTACTACGGGACTACCACAGAGACCCAGTACTTC. This sequence encodes CASSYYGTTTETQYF.

The V and J genes are TRBV5-1 and TRBJ1-4; TRBD1 matches 8 bases. Looked up from germline, CDR1 is SGHRS and CDR2 is YFSETQ. The ends lost 4 bases at V and 0 bases at J; junction bases unmatched: 5. The CDR3 sequence is 16 residues long. CDR3 in amino acids: CASSTGQGTTNEKLFF. The CDR3 DNA is TGCGCCAGCAGCACCGGACAGGGTACAACTAATGAAAAACTGTTTTTT.

This chain uses TRBV28 with TRBJ2-7, with D perhaps matching TRBD1 (5 bases). This CDR3 is built from 16 residues. Germline CDR1 is MDHEN and CDR2 is SYDVKM. The V end was cut by 2 bases, the J end by 3 bases, with 17 bases between. The DNA for the CDR3 is TGTGCCAGCAGTTTAAGTAGGACACGGGTCCTCTACGAGCAGTACTTC. Amino acid sequence: CASSLSRTRVLYEQYF.

This clone was counted once. V is TRBV18 and J is TRBJ1-1; the D gene is possibly TRBD1 (5 bases). CDR1 KGHSH and CDR2 LQKENI come from the germline V gene. The CDR3 spans 18 residues. Trimming cost V 0 bases and J 4 bases, with 21 bases left between them. The CDR3 sequence is CASSPPRPGSMVGTEAFF. In DNA form, the CDR3 reads TGTGCCAGCTCACCACCCCGGCCAGGGTCAATGGTAGGCACTGAAGCTTTCTTT.

This chain joins TRBV11-2 and TRBJ2-1; 7 bases are shared with TRBD1. The CDR3 extends over 15 amino acids. The germline gives CDR1 SGHAT, CDR2 FQNNGV. Unmatched junction bases numbered 10, after V lost 1 base and J lost 10 bases. CDR3: CASSLAIQGKWEQFF. The CDR3 DNA reads as TGTGCCAGCAGCTTAGCAATACAGGGGAAGTGGGAGCAGTTCTTC.

The chain links TRBV6-5 to TRBJ2-6; D remains unclear. The CDR3 extends over 15 amino acids. Germline CDR1 and CDR2: MNHEY and SVGAGI. The V end was cut by 6 bases, the J end by 1 base, with 10 bases between. The chain's CDR3 is CASSRLISGANVLTF. The DNA for the CDR3 is TGTGCCAGCAGCCGACTCATATCTGGGGCCAACGTCCTGACTTTC.

The V call is TRBV28, the J call TRBJ1-5; D is unresolved. The CDR3 extends over 12 amino acids. V was cut by 1 base and J by 5 bases, with 3 bases left in between. Germline V gives CDR1 MDHEN, CDR2 SYDVKM. Here the CDR3 reads CASSLSDQPQHF. The CDR3 nucleotides are TGTGCCAGCAGTTTATCGGATCAGCCCCAGCATTTT.

The chain uses TRBV6-1 and TRBJ1-4, with D possibly being TRBD1 (6 bases). This CDR3 has 14 residues. Germline CDR1 MNHNS, CDR2 SASEGT. V lost 2 bases to trimming and J lost 4 bases, with 8 bases between them. CDR3 sequence: CASSEPGVNEKLFF. As DNA, the CDR3 is TGTGCCAGCAGTGAACCAGGGGTTAATGAAAAACTGTTTTTT.